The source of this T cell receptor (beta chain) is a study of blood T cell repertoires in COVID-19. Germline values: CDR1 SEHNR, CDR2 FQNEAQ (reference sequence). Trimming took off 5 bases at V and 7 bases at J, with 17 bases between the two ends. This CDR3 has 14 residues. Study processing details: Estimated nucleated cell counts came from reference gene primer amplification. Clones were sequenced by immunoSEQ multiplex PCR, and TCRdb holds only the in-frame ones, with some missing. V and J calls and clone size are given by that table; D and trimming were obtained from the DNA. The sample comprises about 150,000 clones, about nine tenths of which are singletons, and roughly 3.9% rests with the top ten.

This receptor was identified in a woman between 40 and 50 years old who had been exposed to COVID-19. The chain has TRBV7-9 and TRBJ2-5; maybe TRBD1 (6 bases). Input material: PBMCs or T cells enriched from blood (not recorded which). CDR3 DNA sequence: TGTGCCAGCAGCCCTTCTGGACAGTTGAGGACCCAGTACTTC. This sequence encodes CASSPSGQLRTQYF.